The 7 T cell receptor beta chains below were found in one sample sequenced in a study of shared clonotypes between healthy human individuals (dated by TCRdb to 2020 to 2021). CD8 naive samples consisted of CD45RO-negative cells that were positively selected for CCR7, yielding a CD45RA+CCR7+ population without TemRA cells. To prepare the library, the immunoSEQ multiplex PCR assay was applied. The immuneACCESS repertoire file appears here via TCRdb, limited to in-frame rearrangements. These files lack a portion of the clones; in checked studies, under half of the deficit traces to unresolved V genes, and the cause of the others is not known. For this sample there are about 2.2 million clones; around 93% appear just once. More than 1.5% of the sample lies in the top ten. Input material: naive CD8+ T cells from PBMCs. The cell subset or site label, as the study defines it: CD45RA+CCR7+. These receptors came from a young man in good health. Some clones in this sample may be carry-over from other donors' samples.

Only a few counts were recorded for this clone. This rearrangement joins TRBV29-1 to TRBJ1-2; D is possibly TRBD1 (6 bases). Trimming shortened V by 6 bases and J by 8 bases, and 19 bases separated the two germline ends. The germline CDR1 and CDR2 sequences are SQVTM and ANQGSEA. The CDR3 runs to 13 residues. CDR3 nucleotides: TGCAGCGTCCTCAGGGGCACCTATGAGGGCTACACCTTC. The encoded protein is CSVLRGTYEGYTF. The full variable domain, with the rest looked up from reference TRBV29-1 and TRBJ1-2, is SAVISQKPSRDICQRGTSLTIQCQVDSQVTMMFWYRQQPGQSLTLIATANQGSEATYESGFVIDKFPISRPNLTFSTLTVSNMSPEDSSIYLCSVLRGTYEGYTFGSGTRLTVV.

V gene TRBV7-9 combines with J gene TRBJ2-7; TRBD2 agrees at 14 bases. V was clipped by 5 bases and J by 6 bases; unmatched bases: 9. Germline loops: CDR1 SEHNR, CDR2 FQNEAQ (reference sequence). This CDR3 spans 16 amino acids. In DNA form, the CDR3 reads TGTGCCAGCAGCACGGGGACTAGCGGGAGATACGGCGAGCAGTACTTC. Translated: CASSTGTSGRYGEQYF.

DNA of the CDR3: TGTGCCAGCAGTTTCCTCTTAGCGGTGAATGAGCAGTTCTTC. Protein: CASSFLLAVNEQFF. The chain joins TRBV28 to TRBJ2-1; D possibly corresponds to TRBD2 (6 bases). Trimming pared 3 bases from V and 7 bases from J, leaving 13 bases between. Germline CDR1 reads MDHEN; CDR2 reads SYDVKM. The CDR3 contains 14 residues. The whole variable domain, filled in from reference TRBV28 and TRBJ2-1, reads DVKVTQSSRYLVKRTGEKVFLECVQDMDHENMFWYRQDPGLGLRLIYFSYDVKMKEKGDIPEGYSVSREKKERFSLILESASTNQTSMYLCASSFLLAVNEQFFGPGTRLTVL.

This clone was detected only once. This chain uses TRBV19 with TRBJ1-5; 9 bases align to TRBD1. Unmatched junction bases numbered 14, after V lost 6 bases and J lost 11 bases. In germline, CDR1 is LNHDA, CDR2 SQIVND (reference sequence). CDR3 length equals 15 residues. CDR3 DNA sequence: TGTGCCAGTAGCGATTCGACAGGGGGTTTCTCGGCCCAGCATTTT. Protein: CASSDSTGGFSAQHF.

The rearrangement links TRBV27 to TRBJ1-1, with D unclear. The CDR3 extends over 14 amino acids. The germline V gene has CDR1 MNHEY and CDR2 SMNVEV (reference sequence). V was pared by 10 bases and J by 5 bases, with 20 bases between. This CDR3 reads CATREGFPWTEAFF. The CDR3 bases are TGTGCCACCCGAGAAGGGTTCCCGTGGACTGAAGCTTTCTTT.

This chain uses TRBV27 with TRBJ2-1; 11 nucleotides align to TRBD2. This CDR3 has 15 residues. The J segment lost 8 bases and the V segment lost 5 bases, leaving 8 bases of the junction unmatched. Per germline, CDR1 MNHEY and CDR2 SMNVEV (reference sequence). CDR3 coding DNA: TGTGCCAGCAGTGAACTAGCGGGAGTTGACGATGAGCAGTTCTTC. Translating it yields CASSELAGVDDEQFF.

The chain links TRBV7-9 to TRBJ1-5; possible D gene TRBD1, 6 bases. CDR3 length equals 12 residues. Trimming shortened V by 4 bases and J by 9 bases, and 10 bases separated the two germline ends. CDR1 is SEHNR and CDR2 is FQNEAQ in the germline V gene (reference sequence). CDR3 DNA sequence: TGTGCCAGCAGCTCGTTCAGGGGGCCCCAGCATTTT. Its protein is CASSSFRGPQHF.